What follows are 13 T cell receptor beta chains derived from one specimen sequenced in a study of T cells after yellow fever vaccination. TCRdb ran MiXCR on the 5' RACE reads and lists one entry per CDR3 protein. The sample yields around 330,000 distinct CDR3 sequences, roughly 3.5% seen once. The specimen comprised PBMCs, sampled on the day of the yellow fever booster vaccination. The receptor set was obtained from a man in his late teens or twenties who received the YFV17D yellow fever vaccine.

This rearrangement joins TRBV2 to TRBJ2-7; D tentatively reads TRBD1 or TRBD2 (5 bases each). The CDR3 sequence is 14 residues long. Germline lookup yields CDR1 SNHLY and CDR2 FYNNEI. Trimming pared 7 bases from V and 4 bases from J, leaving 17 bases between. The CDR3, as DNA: TGTGCCAGCAACCAGGCAGGGACGGGATACGAGCAGTACGTC. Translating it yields CASNQAGTGYEQYV.

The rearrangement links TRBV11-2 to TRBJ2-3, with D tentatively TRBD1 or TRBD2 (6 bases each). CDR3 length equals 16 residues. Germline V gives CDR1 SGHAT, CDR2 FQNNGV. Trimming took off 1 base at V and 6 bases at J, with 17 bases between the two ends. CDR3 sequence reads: CASSLGYGGPGDTQYF. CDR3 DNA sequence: TGTGCCAGCAGCTTAGGTTATGGGGGGCCCGGGGATACGCAGTATTTT.

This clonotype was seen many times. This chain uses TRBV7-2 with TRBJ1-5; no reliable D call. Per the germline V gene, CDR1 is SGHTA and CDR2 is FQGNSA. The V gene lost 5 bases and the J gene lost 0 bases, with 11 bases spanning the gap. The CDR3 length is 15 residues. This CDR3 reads CASSREGYSNQPQHF. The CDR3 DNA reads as TGTGCCAGCAGCCGGGAGGGATATAGCAATCAGCCCCAGCATTTT.

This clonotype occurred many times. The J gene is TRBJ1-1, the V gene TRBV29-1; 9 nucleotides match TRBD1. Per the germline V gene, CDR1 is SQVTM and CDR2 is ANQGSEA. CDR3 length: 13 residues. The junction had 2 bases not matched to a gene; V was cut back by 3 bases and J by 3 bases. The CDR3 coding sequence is TGCAGCGTTGATACAGGGGGCCACACTGAAGCTTTCTTT. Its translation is CSVDTGGHTEAFF. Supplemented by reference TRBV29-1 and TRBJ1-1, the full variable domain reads SAVISQKPSRDICQRGTSLTIQCQVDSQVTMMFWYRQQPGQSLTLIATANQGSEATYESGFVIDKFPISRPNLTFSTLTVSNMSPEDSSIYLCSVDTGGHTEAFFGQGTRLTVV.

The CDR3 nucleotides are TGTGCCAGCAGTTCGGGACAGGCGCTGAACTATGGCTACACCTTC. This encodes CASSSGQALNYGYTF. The chain joins TRBV12-3 or TRBV12-4 to TRBJ1-2; 8 bases fit TRBD1. This CDR3 spans 15 amino acids. The trim removed 4 bases at V and 2 bases at J, leaving 6 bases unmatched.

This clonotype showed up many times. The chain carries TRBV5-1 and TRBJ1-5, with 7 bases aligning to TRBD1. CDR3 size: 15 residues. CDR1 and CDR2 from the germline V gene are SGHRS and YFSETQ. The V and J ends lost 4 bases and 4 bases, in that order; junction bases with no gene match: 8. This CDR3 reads CASSVGTDPNQPQHF. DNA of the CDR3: TGCGCCAGCAGCGTTGGGACAGATCCGAATCAGCCCCAGCATTTT. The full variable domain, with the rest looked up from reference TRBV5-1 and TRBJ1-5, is KAGVTQTPRYLIKTRGQQVTLSCSPISGHRSVSWYQQTPGQGLQFLFEYFSETQRNKGNFPGRFSGRQFSNSRSEMNVSTLELGDSALYLCASSVGTDPNQPQHFGDGTRLSIL.

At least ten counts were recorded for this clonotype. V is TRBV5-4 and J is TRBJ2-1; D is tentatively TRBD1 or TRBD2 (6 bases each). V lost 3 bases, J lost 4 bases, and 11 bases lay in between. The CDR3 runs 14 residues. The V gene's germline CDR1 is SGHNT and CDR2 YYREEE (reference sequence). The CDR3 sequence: CASSWGAEYNEQFF. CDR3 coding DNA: TGTGCCAGCAGCTGGGGGGCGGAGTACAATGAGCAGTTCTTC.

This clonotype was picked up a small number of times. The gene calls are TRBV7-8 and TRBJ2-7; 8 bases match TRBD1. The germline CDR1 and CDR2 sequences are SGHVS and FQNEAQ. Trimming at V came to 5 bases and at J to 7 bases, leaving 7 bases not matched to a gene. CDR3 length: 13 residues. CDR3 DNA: TGTGCCAGCAGCGGACAGGGTCCGGGTGAGCAGTACTTC. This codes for CASSGQGPGEQYF.

CDR3 in amino acids: CASSQSRGSSTDTQYF. Written as DNA, the CDR3 is TGCGCCAGCAGTCAATCGAGGGGGTCTAGCACAGATACGCAGTATTTT. This chain connects TRBV23-1 to TRBJ2-3; TRBD1 is a possible D gene (6 bases). TRBV23-1 is filed as an ORF, its function uncertain. The CDR3 is made up of 16 amino acids. V lost 0 bases and J 0 bases, leaving 10 bases between the germline ends.

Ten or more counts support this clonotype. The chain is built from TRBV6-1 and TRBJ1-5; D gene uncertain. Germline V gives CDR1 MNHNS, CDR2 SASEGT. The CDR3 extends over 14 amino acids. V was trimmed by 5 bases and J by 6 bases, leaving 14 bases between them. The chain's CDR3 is CASSPRGWGQPQHF. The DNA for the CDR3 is TGTGCCAGCAGTCCCCGAGGGTGGGGTCAGCCCCAGCATTTT.

CDR3 region: CASSTGQSDYQPQHF. The CDR3 DNA follows: TGTGCCAGCTCAACCGGACAGTCAGATTATCAGCCCCAGCATTTT. The chain employs TRBV18 and TRBJ1-5; tentatively, D is TRBD1 (6 bases). The CDR3 runs 15 residues. Germline CDR1 KGHSH, CDR2 LQKENI. The V end was cut by 5 bases, the J end by 5 bases, with 16 bases between.

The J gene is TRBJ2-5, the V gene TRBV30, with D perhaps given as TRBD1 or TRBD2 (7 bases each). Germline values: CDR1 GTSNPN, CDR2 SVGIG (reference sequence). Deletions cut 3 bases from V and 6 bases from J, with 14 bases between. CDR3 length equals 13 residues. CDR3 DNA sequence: TGTGCCTGGAGGACGCAGGGGGGGAAGACCCAGTACTTC. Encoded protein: CAWRTQGGKTQYF.

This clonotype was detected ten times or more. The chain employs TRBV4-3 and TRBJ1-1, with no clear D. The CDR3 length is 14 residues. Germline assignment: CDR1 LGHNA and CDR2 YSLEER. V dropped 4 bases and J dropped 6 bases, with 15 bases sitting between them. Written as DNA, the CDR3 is TGCGCCAGCAGCCTAACCCTGGGATCCTCTGAAGCTTTCTTT. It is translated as CASSLTLGSSEAFF.